This paragraph reports one TCR beta chain. The antigen remains undetermined. TCRdb's copy holds only in-frame clones and misses some; the assay was immunoSEQ multiplex PCR. The table includes about 81,000 clones, 90% to 95% detected once. This entry is derived from a study of T cell responses to AZD1222 COVID-19 vaccine. Study observations and caveats: No day 14 peak samples; only post-peak repertoires were characterized. Of spike-specific TCRs, nearly half reportedly target regions left unmutated in variants. Baseline antibody screening turned up just six seropositive AZD1222 recipients.

The sample consisted of peripheral blood, taken on day 0 of AZD1222 vaccination. The receptor was isolated from an adult in good health.

For the CDR3, the DNA is TGTGCCAGCAGCCCCCCTTTGGGGGAGCTGTTTTTT. It encodes CASSPPLGELFF. This chain connects TRBV7-9 to TRBJ2-2; no definite D call. Trimming pared 5 bases from V and 8 bases from J, leaving 9 bases between. The CDR3 spans 12 residues. CDR1 SEHNR and CDR2 FQNEAQ come from the germline V gene (reference sequence).